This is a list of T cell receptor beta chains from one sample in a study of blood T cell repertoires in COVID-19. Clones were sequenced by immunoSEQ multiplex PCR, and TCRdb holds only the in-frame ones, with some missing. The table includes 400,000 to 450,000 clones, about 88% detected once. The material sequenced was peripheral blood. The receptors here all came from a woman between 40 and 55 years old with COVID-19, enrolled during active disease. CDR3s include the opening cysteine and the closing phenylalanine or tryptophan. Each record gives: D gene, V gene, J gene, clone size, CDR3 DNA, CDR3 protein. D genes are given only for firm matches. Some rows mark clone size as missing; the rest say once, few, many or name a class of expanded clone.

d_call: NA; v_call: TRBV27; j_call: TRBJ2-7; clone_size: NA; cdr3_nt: TGTGCCAGCAGTTGGGGACTGTACTACGAGCAGTACTTC; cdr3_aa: CASSWGLYYEQYF
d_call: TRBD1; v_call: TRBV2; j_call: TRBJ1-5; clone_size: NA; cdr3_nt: TGTGCCAGCAGTGAAAGGAACAGGGGTCAGCCCCAGCATTTT; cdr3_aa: CASSERNRGQPQHF
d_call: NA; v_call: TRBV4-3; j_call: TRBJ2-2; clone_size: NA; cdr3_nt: TGCGCCAGCAGCCAAGAACACGCCGGGGAGCTGTTTTTT; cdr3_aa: CASSQEHAGELFF
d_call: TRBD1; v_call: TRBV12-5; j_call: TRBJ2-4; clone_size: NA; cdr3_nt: TGTGCTAGTGCCCGACCGACAGGGGGTTCCAAAAACATTCAGTACTTC; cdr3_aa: CASARPTGGSKNIQYF
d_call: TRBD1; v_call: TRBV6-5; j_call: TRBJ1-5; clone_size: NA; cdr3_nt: TGTGCCAGCAGTTATAACAGGGGGCTCGATCAGCCCCAGCATTTT; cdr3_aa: CASSYNRGLDQPQHF
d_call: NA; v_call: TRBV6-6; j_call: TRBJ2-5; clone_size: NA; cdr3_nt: TGTGCCAGCAGCTTACCCTCAGGGCCCACAAAGACCCAGTACTTC; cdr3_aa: CASSLPSGPTKTQYF
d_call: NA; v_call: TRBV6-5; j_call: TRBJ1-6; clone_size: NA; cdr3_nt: TGTGCCAGCTCCTCCGAGGCGGCATTCGGTTCACCCCTCCACTTT; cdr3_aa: CASSSEAAFGSPLHF
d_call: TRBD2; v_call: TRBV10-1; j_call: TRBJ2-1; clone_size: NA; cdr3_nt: TGCGCCAGCAGTGAGGGGACTAGCGGGGGGGCCGTTCTTCATGAGCAGTTCTTC; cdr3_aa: CASSEGTSGGAVLHEQFF
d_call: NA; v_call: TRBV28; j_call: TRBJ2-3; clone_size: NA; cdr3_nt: TGTGCCAGCAAAGGGGTGAGCGCCACAGATACGCAGTATTTT; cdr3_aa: CASKGVSATDTQYF
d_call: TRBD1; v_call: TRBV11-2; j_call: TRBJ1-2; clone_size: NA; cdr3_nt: TGTGCCAGCAGCGGGTCCCGGGACAGGGGGCGAGACTATGGCTACACCTTC; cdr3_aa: CASSGSRDRGRDYGYTF
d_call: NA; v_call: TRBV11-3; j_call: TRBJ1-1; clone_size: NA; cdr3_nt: TGTGCCAGCAGCTTAGGGCGGGGGAACACTGAAGCTTTCTTT; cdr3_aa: CASSLGRGNTEAFF
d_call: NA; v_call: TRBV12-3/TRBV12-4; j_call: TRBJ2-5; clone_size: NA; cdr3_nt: TGTGCCAGCAGTAAGACAGAAAGAGAGACCCAGTACTTC; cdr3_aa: CASSKTERETQYF
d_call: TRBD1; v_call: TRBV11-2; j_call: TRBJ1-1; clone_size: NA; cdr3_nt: TGTGCCAGCAGCTTGGGCAGGGGGCTTGACACTGAAGCTTTCTTT; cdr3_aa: CASSLGRGLDTEAFF
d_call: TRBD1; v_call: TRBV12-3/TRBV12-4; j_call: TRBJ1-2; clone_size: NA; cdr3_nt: TGTGCCAGCACAAGCGACAGGGCGGACGCCACCTTC; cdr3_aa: CASTSDRADATF
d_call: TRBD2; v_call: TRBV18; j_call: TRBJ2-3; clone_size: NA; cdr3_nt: TGTGCCAGCTCACCCGGACTAGGGGCAGATACGCAGTATTTT; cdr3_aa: CASSPGLGADTQYF
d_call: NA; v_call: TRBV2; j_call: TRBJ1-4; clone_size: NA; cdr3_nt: TGTGCCAGCAGTGATCCCGGAGTCTATGAAAAACTGTTTTTT; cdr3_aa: CASSDPGVYEKLFF
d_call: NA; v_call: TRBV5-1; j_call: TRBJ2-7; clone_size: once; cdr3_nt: TGCGCCAGCAGCCCGGGGATCTACGAGCAGTACTTC; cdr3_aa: CASSPGIYEQYF
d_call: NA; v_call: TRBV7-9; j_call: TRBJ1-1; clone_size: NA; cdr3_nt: TGTGCCAGCAGCTCCAGCGGGGGGGTGAGCCGGGGAGGTGAAGCTTTCTTT; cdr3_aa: CASSSSGGVSRGGEAFF
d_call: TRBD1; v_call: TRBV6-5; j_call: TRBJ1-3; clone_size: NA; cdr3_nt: TGTGCCAGCAGTTTCTACAGGGGAACTGGAAACACCATATATTTT; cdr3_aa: CASSFYRGTGNTIYF
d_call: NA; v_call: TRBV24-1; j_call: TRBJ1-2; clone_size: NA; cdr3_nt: TGTGCCACCAGTGATTCTCTGGGGGCGAACTATGGCTACACCTTC; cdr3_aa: CATSDSLGANYGYTF
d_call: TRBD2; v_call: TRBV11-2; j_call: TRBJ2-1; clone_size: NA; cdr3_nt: TGTGCCAGCAGGCAAGCGGGAGCAAAGGATGAGCAGTTCTTC; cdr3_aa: CASRQAGAKDEQFF
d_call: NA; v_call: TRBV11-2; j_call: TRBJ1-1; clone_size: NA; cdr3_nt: TGTGCCAGCAGCTTGACCGAGACTAGCTCTGAAGCTTTCTTT; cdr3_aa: CASSLTETSSEAFF
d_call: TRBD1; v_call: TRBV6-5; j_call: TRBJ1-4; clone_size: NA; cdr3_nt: TGTGCCAGCAGGACAGGGGGCGGACATGAAAAACTGTTTTTT; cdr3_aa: CASRTGGGHEKLFF
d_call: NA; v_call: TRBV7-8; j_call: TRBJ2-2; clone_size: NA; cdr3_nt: TGTGCCAGCAGCCGCCTCAGCACCGGGGAGCTGTTTTTT; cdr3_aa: CASSRLSTGELFF
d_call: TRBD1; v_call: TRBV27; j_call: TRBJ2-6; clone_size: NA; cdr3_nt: TGTGCCAGCAGTTGGGGGACAGGCCGGTCTGGGGCCAACGTCCTGACTTTC; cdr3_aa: CASSWGTGRSGANVLTF
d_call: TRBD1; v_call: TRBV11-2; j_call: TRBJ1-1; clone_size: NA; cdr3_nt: TGTGCCAGCAGCTTATGGACAGGGAGCACTGAAGCTTTCTTT; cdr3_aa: CASSLWTGSTEAFF
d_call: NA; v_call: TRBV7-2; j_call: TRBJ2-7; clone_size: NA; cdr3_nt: TGTGCCAGCAGCTTAGTTATCCCCTACGAGCAGTACTTC; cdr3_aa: CASSLVIPYEQYF
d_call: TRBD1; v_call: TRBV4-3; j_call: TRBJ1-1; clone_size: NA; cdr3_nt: TGCGCCAGCAGCCAAGGACAGGGGGGAACTGAAGCTTTCTTT; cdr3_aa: CASSQGQGGTEAFF
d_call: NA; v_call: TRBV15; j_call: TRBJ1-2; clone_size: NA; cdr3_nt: TGTGCCACCAGCAGATCCCCGCAGGAGCGGAATGGCTACACCTTC; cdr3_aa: CATSRSPQERNGYTF
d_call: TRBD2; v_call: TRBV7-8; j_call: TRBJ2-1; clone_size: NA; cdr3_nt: TGTGCCAGCAGCCGTCTAGCGGGTGATTTCGATGAGCAGTTCTTC; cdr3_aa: CASSRLAGDFDEQFF
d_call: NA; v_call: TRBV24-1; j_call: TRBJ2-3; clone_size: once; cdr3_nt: TGTGCCACCATCCTTCGACAGTGCGAGGCAAGAGAGGATACGCAGTATTTT; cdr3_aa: CATILRQCEAREDTQYF
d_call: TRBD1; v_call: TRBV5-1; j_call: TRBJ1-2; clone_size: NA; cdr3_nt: TGCGCCAGCAGCAGGGACAGCCTAATCTATGGCTACACCTTC; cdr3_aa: CASSRDSLIYGYTF
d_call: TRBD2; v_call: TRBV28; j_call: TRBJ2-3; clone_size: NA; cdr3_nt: TGTGCCAGCAGTTTTAAGGGGCTCGACGCGGGAGGGCCTGACGCAGATACGCAGTATTTT; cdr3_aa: CASSFKGLDAGGPDADTQYF
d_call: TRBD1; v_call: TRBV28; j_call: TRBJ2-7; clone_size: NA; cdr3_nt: TGTGCCAGCAGCCGACAGGGTAGCTCCTACGAGCAGTACTTC; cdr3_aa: CASSRQGSSYEQYF
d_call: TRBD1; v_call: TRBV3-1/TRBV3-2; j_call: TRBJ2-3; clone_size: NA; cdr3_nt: TGTGCCAGCAGCCGAGACAGGGGGTTGACTAGCACAGATACGCAGTATTTT; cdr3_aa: CASSRDRGLTSTDTQYF
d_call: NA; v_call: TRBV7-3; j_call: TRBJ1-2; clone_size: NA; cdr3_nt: TGTGCCAGCAGCTCCCCAGGGGAGGGGCGGAACTATGGCTACACCTTC; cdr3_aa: CASSSPGEGRNYGYTF
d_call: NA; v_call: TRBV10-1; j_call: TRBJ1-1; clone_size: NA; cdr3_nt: TGCGCCAGCAGTGAGTCGGGACAAGGGGGAAGATCCACTGAAGCTTTCTTT; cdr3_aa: CASSESGQGGRSTEAFF
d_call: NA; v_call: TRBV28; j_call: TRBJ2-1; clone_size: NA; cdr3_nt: TGTGCCAGCAGTGGGAGCTCCTACAATGAGCAGTTCTTC; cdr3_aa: CASSGSSYNEQFF
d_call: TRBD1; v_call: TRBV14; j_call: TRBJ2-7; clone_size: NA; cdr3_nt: TGTGCCAGCAGCCGACAGGGGGGGAGAGAGCAGTACTTC; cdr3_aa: CASSRQGGREQYF
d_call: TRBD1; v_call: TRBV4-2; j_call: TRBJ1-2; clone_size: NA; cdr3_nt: TGTGCCAGCAGCCAAGAGGTAGCAGGGGGAGGTTATGGCTACACCTTC; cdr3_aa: CASSQEVAGGGYGYTF
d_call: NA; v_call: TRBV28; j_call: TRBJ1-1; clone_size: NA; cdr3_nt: TGTGCCAGCAGTTTAGGCGGGGAAGCTTTCTTT; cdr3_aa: CASSLGGEAFF